The 7 T cell receptor beta chains reported below all come from one sample, sequenced in a study of blood T cell repertoires in COVID-19. Generated by immunoSEQ multiplex PCR, the TCRdb table keeps only in-frame clones and is missing some. Among over 150,000 clones listed, under 90% were seen once. The sequenced material came from peripheral blood. Every receptor here comes from an elderly woman with acute or convalescent COVID-19.

V gene TRBV11-2 combines with J gene TRBJ2-7, with 10 bases matching TRBD1. The V and J ends lost 5 bases and 7 bases, in that order; junction bases with no gene match: 5. The CDR3 has 13 residues. The V gene's germline CDR1 is SGHAT and CDR2 FQNNGV. The CDR3 DNA is TGTGCCAGCAGCCCCGGGACAGGGGATGAGCAGTACTTC. This encodes CASSPGTGDEQYF.

This chain joins TRBV6-2 or TRBV6-3 and TRBJ2-1; D perhaps matches TRBD2 (5 bases). The CDR3 contains 11 residues. Germline V gene sequence: CDR1 MNHEY, CDR2 SVGEGT. V shed 6 bases and J shed 8 bases, with 8 bases lying between them. DNA for the CDR3: TGTGCCAGCAGCCACGGGGATGAGCAGTTCTTC. It is translated as CASSHGDEQFF.

The CDR3 sequence: CASSPIGQAYEQYF. CDR3 DNA: TGTGCCAGCAGCCCCATCGGACAGGCCTACGAGCAGTACTTC. This rearrangement joins TRBV9 to TRBJ2-7; 7 positions agree with TRBD1. This CDR3 has 14 residues. Germline values: CDR1 SGDLS, CDR2 YYNGEE. J lost 2 bases, V lost 4 bases, and 6 bases had no gene match.

This sequence joins TRBV7-2 and TRBJ1-5; D is uncertain. CDR3 size: 15 residues. Trimming pared 3 bases from V and 1 base from J, leaving 10 bases between. Germline CDR1 and CDR2: SGHTA and FQGNSA. In DNA, the CDR3 is TGTGCCAGCAGCTTGACTAGGAACAGCAATCAGCCCCAGCATTTT. It codes for CASSLTRNSNQPQHF.

The V and J genes are TRBV2 and TRBJ2-3, with 10 bases lining up with TRBD2. The V gene's germline CDR1 is SNHLY and CDR2 FYNNEI. V lost 6 bases to trimming and J lost 1 base; unmatched junction nucleotides: 1. CDR3 length: 14 residues. For the CDR3, the DNA is TGTGCCAGCAGCACTAGCGGGGGCACAGATACGCAGTATTTT. Amino acid sequence: CASSTSGGTDTQYF.

This chain links TRBV25-1 with TRBJ2-7; TRBD1 might be the D (5 bases). V was clipped by 0 bases and J by 2 bases, with 17 bases between them. The CDR3 covers 17 residues. The V gene's germline CDR1 is MGHDK and CDR2 SYGVNS. This chain's CDR3 is CASSEYTITGSTYEQYF. CDR3 DNA sequence: TGTGCCAGCAGTGAATATACAATTACAGGATCCACCTACGAGCAGTACTTC.

The rearrangement uses TRBV9 and TRBJ2-1; tentatively, D is TRBD2 (5 bases). The CDR3 consists of 15 residues. CDR1 is SGDLS, CDR2 YYNGEE, per germline. The V end was cut by 0 bases, the J end by 8 bases, with 15 bases between. The CDR3, as DNA: TGTGCCAGCAGCGTAGCCCACCGAATGGAGGATGAGCAGTTCTTC. The encoded protein is CASSVAHRMEDEQFF. The variable domain in full, with the rest retrieved from reference TRBV9 and TRBJ2-1, is DSGVTQTPKHLITATGQRVTLRCSPRSGDLSVYWYQQSLDQGLQFLIQYYNGEERAKGNILERFSAQQFPDLHSELNLSSLELGDSALYFCASSVAHRMEDEQFFGPGTRLTVL.